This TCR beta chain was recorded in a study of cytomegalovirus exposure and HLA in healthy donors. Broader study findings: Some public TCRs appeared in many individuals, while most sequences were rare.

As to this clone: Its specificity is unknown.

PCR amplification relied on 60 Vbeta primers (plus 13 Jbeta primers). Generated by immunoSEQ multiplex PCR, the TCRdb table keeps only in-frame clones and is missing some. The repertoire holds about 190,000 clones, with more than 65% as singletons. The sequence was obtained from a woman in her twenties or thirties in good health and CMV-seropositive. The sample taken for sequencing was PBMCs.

The CDR3, as DNA: TGCGCCAGCAGCTCGATTTCGGGGGGTAAGGGTGGTGAAGCTTTCTTT. Translated: CASSSISGGKGGEAFF. This chain joins TRBV5-1 and TRBJ1-1; TRBD1 is a possible D gene (5 bases). In germline, CDR1 is SGHRS, CDR2 YFSETQ. V dropped 3 bases and J dropped 7 bases, with 22 bases sitting between them. The CDR3 is made up of 16 amino acids.